This TCR beta chain is from a study of OX40 agonist ivuxolimab in advanced cancers. Across the study: Treatment received earlier with anti-PD-1, anti-PD-L1 or anti-CTLA-4 agents was allowed, and over 35% had some. Study-wide findings and caveats: The study found that CD8+ T cells averaged more expanded clones than CD4+. Clonal expansion from baseline to week 6 occurred in both CD4+ and CD8+ T cells.

As for this clone: As yet, its antigen is unknown.

Sequenced by immunoSEQ multiplex PCR; TCRdb stores in-frame clones only, minus some. The repertoire holds around 79,000 clones, about 88% seen once, with roughly 4.3% in the top ten. V lost 4 bases and J 2 bases, leaving 8 bases between the germline ends. Germline CDR1 SGHDN, CDR2 FVKESK. The CDR3 length is 14 residues. Material: CD4+ or CD8+ T cells sorted from blood, obtained in a trial of the OX40 agonist ivuxolimab. This TCR was recovered from an adult with an advanced solid tumor such as melanoma, head and neck, liver or kidney cancer. The chain joins TRBV14 to TRBJ2-2, with a weak D call TRBD2 (6 bases). The CDR3 nucleotides are TGTGCCAGCAGCCCGACTAGAAACACCGGGGAGCTGTTTTTT. Translating gives CASSPTRNTGELFF.